This is a list of T cell receptor beta chains from one sample in a study of beta chain features in type 1 diabetes. Using immunoSEQ multiplex PCR, the repertoire was profiled, and TCRdb retains in-frame clones only, with some absent. The sample has a few hundred thousand clones, about 19% seen once. Sequenced material: naive CD4+ T cells from blood. The receptors come from a woman between 18 and 29 years old in good health. Both conserved end residues are part of each CDR3. A D gene is named only where the DNA matches it firmly. Not all rows give a size; the values are once, few, many and, for expanded clones, a class.

V: TRBV2
D: NA
J: TRBJ1-5
size: few
CDR3: CASGSGDNQPQHF
DNA: TGTGCCAGCGGGTCAGGGGACAATCAGCCCCAGCATTTT

V: TRBV9
D: NA
J: TRBJ2-7
size: NA
CDR3: CASSATGGGYEQYF
DNA: TGTGCCAGCAGCGCTACAGGGGGAGGGTACGAGCAGTACTTC

V: TRBV7-9
D: TRBD1
J: TRBJ1-6
size: NA
CDR3: CASSTEVQGESPLHF
DNA: TGTGCCAGCAGCACAGAGGTACAGGGGGAATCACCCCTCCACTTT

V: TRBV19
D: TRBD1
J: TRBJ1-5
size: few
CDR3: CASWPGQGHQPQHF
DNA: TGTGCCAGTTGGCCGGGACAGGGGCATCAGCCCCAGCATTTT

V: TRBV6-6
D: TRBD1
J: TRBJ1-1
size: NA
CDR3: CATSDRYTEAFF
DNA: TGTGCCACCTCGGACAGGTACACTGAAGCTTTCTTT

V: TRBV20-1
D: NA
J: TRBJ2-1
size: few
CDR3: CSASGGVEQFF
DNA: TGCAGTGCTAGTGGCGGGGTAGAGCAGTTCTTC

V: TRBV19
D: NA
J: TRBJ2-1
size: NA
CDR3: CASSRTGGVLAYYNEQFF
DNA: TGTGCCAGTAGTAGAACAGGGGGGGTTTTAGCGTACTACAATGAGCAGTTCTTC

V: TRBV29-1
D: NA
J: TRBJ2-5
size: NA
CDR3: CSVVSDQETQYF
DNA: TGCAGCGTTGTTTCGGACCAAGAGACCCAGTACTTC

V: TRBV4-1
D: TRBD1
J: TRBJ2-7
size: NA
CDR3: CASSHLGQGGSEQYF
DNA: TGCGCCAGCAGCCACCTGGGACAGGGCGGATCCGAGCAGTACTTC

V: TRBV9
D: NA
J: TRBJ2-5
size: NA
CDR3: CASSVATLQETQYF
DNA: TGTGCCAGCAGCGTAGCAACTCTCCAAGAGACCCAGTACTTC

V: TRBV5-1
D: TRBD2
J: TRBJ2-1
size: NA
CDR3: CASSVQPGRASYNEQFF
DNA: TGCGCCAGCAGCGTGCAGCCCGGGAGGGCGTCCTACAATGAGCAGTTCTTC

V: TRBV9
D: NA
J: TRBJ2-5
size: NA
CDR3: CASSVEFQETQYF
DNA: TGTGCCAGCAGCGTCGAGTTCCAAGAGACCCAGTACTTC

V: TRBV18
D: NA
J: TRBJ1-2
size: NA
CDR3: CASSPQTVLNYGYTF
DNA: TGTGCCAGCTCACCCCAGACAGTCCTTAACTATGGCTACACCTTC

V: TRBV14
D: NA
J: TRBJ2-1
size: few
CDR3: CASSQGGLRNEQFF
DNA: TGTGCCAGCAGCCAAGGGGGGCTTCGCAATGAGCAGTTCTTC

V: TRBV5-6
D: NA
J: TRBJ2-3
size: NA
CDR3: CASSFGDSPTDTQYF
DNA: TGTGCCAGCAGCTTCGGCGACAGCCCCACAGATACGCAGTATTTT

V: TRBV29-1
D: TRBD1
J: TRBJ1-4
size: NA
CDR3: CSAVTGSCEKLFF
DNA: TGCAGCGCCGTGACAGGGAGTTGCGAAAAACTGTTTTTT

V: TRBV9
D: NA
J: TRBJ2-2
size: NA
CDR3: CASSARESGLYTGELFF
DNA: TGTGCCAGCAGTGCCCGGGAGTCGGGCCTGTACACCGGGGAGCTGTTTTTT

V: TRBV14
D: NA
J: TRBJ1-2
size: few
CDR3: CASSLSRAGGYTF
DNA: TGTGCCAGCAGCCTATCCAGGGCCGGTGGCTACACCTTC

V: TRBV2
D: NA
J: TRBJ1-1
size: few
CDR3: CASRGVGTEAFF
DNA: TGTGCCAGCAGAGGGGTTGGCACTGAAGCTTTCTTT

V: TRBV5-1
D: NA
J: TRBJ2-5
size: NA
CDR3: CASSSGDRYQETQYF
DNA: TGCGCCAGCAGCTCCGGTGACAGGTACCAAGAGACCCAGTACTTC

V: TRBV5-4
D: NA
J: TRBJ2-5
size: few
CDR3: CASSLDGETQYF
DNA: TGTGCCAGCAGCTTGGACGGAGAGACCCAGTACTTC

V: TRBV4-1
D: NA
J: TRBJ2-3
size: few
CDR3: CASRRRPTVQGTDTQYF
DNA: TGCGCCAGCAGAAGGAGGCCCACAGTGCAGGGCACAGATACGCAGTATTTT

V: TRBV30
D: TRBD2
J: TRBJ2-3
size: NA
CDR3: CAWRLAGGDTQYF
DNA: TGTGCCTGGAGGCTAGCGGGAGGAGATACGCAGTATTTT

V: TRBV5-5
D: TRBD1
J: TRBJ1-2
size: NA
CDR3: CASSRPGGRYGYTF
DNA: TGTGCCAGCAGCCGTCCAGGGGGCCGGTATGGCTACACCTTC

V: TRBV2
D: NA
J: TRBJ1-1
size: NA
CDR3: CASSEQTSTEAFF
DNA: TGTGCCAGCAGTGAGCAGACATCCACTGAAGCTTTCTTT

V: TRBV15
D: TRBD2
J: TRBJ2-3
size: NA
CDR3: CATRGTSGRLLTDTQYF
DNA: TGTGCCACCAGAGGGACTAGCGGGAGGTTACTCACAGATACGCAGTATTTT

V: TRBV5-1
D: NA
J: TRBJ2-5
size: NA
CDR3: CASSYSGTPSVETQYF
DNA: TGCGCCAGCAGCTACTCCGGGACACCCTCGGTCGAGACCCAGTACTTC

V: TRBV9
D: TRBD1
J: TRBJ2-3
size: NA
CDR3: CASSVAGDRASDTQYF
DNA: TGTGCCAGCAGCGTAGCCGGGGACAGGGCGTCAGATACGCAGTATTTT

V: TRBV6-5
D: NA
J: TRBJ1-1
size: NA
CDR3: CASSPLDRLNTEAFF
DNA: TGTGCCAGCAGTCCGCTAGACAGGTTGAACACTGAAGCTTTCTTT

V: TRBV7-9
D: TRBD2
J: TRBJ2-1
size: few
CDR3: CASSLSLLAEVNNEQFF
DNA: TGTGCCAGCAGCTTATCCCTTCTAGCGGAGGTAAACAATGAGCAGTTCTTC